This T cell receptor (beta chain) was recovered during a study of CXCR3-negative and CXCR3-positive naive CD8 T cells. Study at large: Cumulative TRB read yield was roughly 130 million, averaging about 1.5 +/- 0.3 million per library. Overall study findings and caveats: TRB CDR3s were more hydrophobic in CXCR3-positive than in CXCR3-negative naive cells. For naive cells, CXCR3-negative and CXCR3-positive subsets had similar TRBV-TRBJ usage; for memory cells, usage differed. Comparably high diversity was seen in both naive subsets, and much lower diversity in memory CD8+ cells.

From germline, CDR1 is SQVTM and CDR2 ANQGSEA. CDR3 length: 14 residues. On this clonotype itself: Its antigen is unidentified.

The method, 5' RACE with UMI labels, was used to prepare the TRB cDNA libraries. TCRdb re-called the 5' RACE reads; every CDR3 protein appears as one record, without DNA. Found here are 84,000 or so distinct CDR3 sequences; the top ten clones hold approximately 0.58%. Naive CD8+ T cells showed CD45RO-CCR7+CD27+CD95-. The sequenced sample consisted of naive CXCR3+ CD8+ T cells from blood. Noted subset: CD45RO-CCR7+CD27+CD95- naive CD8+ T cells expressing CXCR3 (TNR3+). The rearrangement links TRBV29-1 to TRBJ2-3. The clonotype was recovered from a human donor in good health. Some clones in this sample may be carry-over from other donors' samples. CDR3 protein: CSVEDIRGTDTQYF.